One sample yielded the 12 T cell receptor beta chains listed below, sequenced in a study of blood T cell repertoires in COVID-19. Here immunoSEQ multiplex PCR was the method, and the copy in TCRdb shows in-frame clones only, minus some. The sample has 120,000 to 150,000 clones, approximately 88% seen once; the top ten hold approximately 0.95%. What was sequenced was peripheral blood. Receptor source: a woman between 50 and 59 years old with acute or convalescent COVID-19.

The V call is TRBV7-9, the J call TRBJ2-5; 10 bases fit TRBD1. From germline, CDR1 is SEHNR and CDR2 FQNEAQ (reference sequence). The CDR3 has 16 amino acids. The V and J ends lost 5 bases and 5 bases, in that order; junction bases with no gene match: 11. The CDR3 DNA reads TGTGCCAGCAGCCATACCGGGACAGGGGTTCGCGAGACCCAGTACTTC. Protein: CASSHTGTGVRETQYF.

This clone has a single count. V usage is TRBV7-9 and J usage is TRBJ1-1; possibly TRBD1 for D (5 bases). V was shortened by 6 bases and J by 3 bases, with 11 bases between the two germline ends. CDR3 length: 13 residues. CDR1 is SEHNR and CDR2 is FQNEAQ in the germline V gene (reference sequence). DNA of the CDR3: TGTGCCAGCAGTCGAGCGGGGGACACTGAAGCTTTCTTT. Its translation is CASSRAGDTEAFF.

This chain joins TRBV4-1 and TRBJ1-3; TRBD1 agrees at 8 bases. With V trimmed by 4 bases and J by 4 bases, 6 bases remained unmatched. This CDR3 has 15 amino acids. Germline V CDR1 and CDR2: MGHRA, YSYEKL. The CDR3 sequence is CASSRLDREGNTIYF. The CDR3 DNA reads TGCGCCAGCAGCCGCCTGGACAGGGAGGGAAACACCATATATTTT.

This chain links TRBV7-2 with TRBJ1-1; possible D gene TRBD1, 6 bases. The CDR3 runs to 15 residues. Looked up from germline, CDR1 is SGHTA and CDR2 is FQGNSA. V shed 3 bases and J shed 2 bases, with 13 bases lying between them. CDR3 region: CASSFTGSGNTEAFF. CDR3 nucleotides: TGTGCCAGCAGCTTCACAGGGAGCGGCAACACTGAAGCTTTCTTT.

The chain carries TRBV7-3 and TRBJ2-3, with 8 bases identical to TRBD2. Trimming removed 5 bases from V and 4 bases from J; junction bases left unmatched: 5. The CDR3 runs to 14 residues. Germline V CDR1 and CDR2: SGHTA, FQGTGA. For the CDR3, the DNA is TGTGCCAGCAGCCCTGGACTAGCCGCAGATACGCAGTATTTT. It yields the protein CASSPGLAADTQYF.

The chain has TRBV4-2 and TRBJ1-2, with D possibly being TRBD1 (5 bases). V shed 3 bases and J shed 7 bases, with 15 bases lying between them. The CDR3 runs 14 residues. Germline V lookup: CDR1 LGHNA, CDR2 YNFKEQ. CDR3 protein: CASSQEHGASGYTF. CDR3 nucleotide sequence: TGTGCCAGCAGCCAGGAACATGGGGCGTCTGGCTACACCTTC.

The CDR3 loop is CAFRSTGDSYEQYF. The CDR3 DNA reads as TGTGCCTTCCGCTCGACAGGGGATTCCTACGAGCAGTACTTC. The chain recombines TRBV10-3 with TRBJ2-7; 8 nucleotides line up with TRBD1. The germline V gene has CDR1 ENHRY and CDR2 SYGVKD. Trimming cost V 11 bases and J 1 base; bases outside gene matches: 10. CDR3 length: 14 residues.

V gene TRBV5-1 combines with J gene TRBJ1-6; TRBD1 agrees at 8 bases. Germline V gene data show CDR1 as SGHRS and CDR2 as YFSETQ. This CDR3 comprises 16 residues. The ends lost 2 bases at V and 11 bases at J; junction bases unmatched: 12. CDR3 in DNA: TGCGCCAGCAGCTTTGGACAGGGCCTTGGGAGGCCACCCCTCCACTTT. Its protein product is CASSFGQGLGRPPLHF.

This chain links TRBV12-3 or TRBV12-4 with TRBJ1-3; no clear D. Trimming removed 8 bases at V and 8 bases at J, with 10 bases between. The CDR3 runs 11 residues. The CDR3 is CASERADTIYF. The CDR3 DNA is TGTGCCAGCGAGCGGGCGGACACCATATATTTT.

The table lists this clone with a few counts. The chain combines TRBV19 with TRBJ1-1; no firm D call. Germline V gives CDR1 LNHDA, CDR2 SQIVND (reference sequence). V lost 6 bases and J 2 bases, leaving 19 bases between the germline ends. The CDR3 is 16 amino acids. The CDR3 here is CASRLDGVLDNTEAFF. The CDR3 region has the DNA TGTGCCAGTAGGCTCGACGGGGTACTGGATAACACTGAAGCTTTCTTT.

The CDR3 DNA reads as TGTGCCATCGGTGGGTTTGAGGGGGAGACTGAAGCTTTCTTT. Amino acid sequence: CAIGGFEGETEAFF. This chain links TRBV10-3 with TRBJ1-1, with a possible D match to TRBD1 (6 bases). Germline values: CDR1 ENHRY, CDR2 SYGVKD. The CDR3 runs to 14 residues. Trimming removed 8 bases from V and 5 bases from J, with 18 bases in between.

The V gene is TRBV27, the J gene TRBJ2-1; 8 bases fit TRBD2. The germline V gene has CDR1 MNHEY and CDR2 SMNVEV (reference sequence). There are 13 residues in the CDR3. After removal of 8 bases from V and 4 bases from J, the junction contained 4 bases not matched to a gene. Written as DNA, the CDR3 is TGTGCCAGCCGGGGGGGACCTTACAATGAGCAGTTCTTC. This translates into CASRGGPYNEQFF.